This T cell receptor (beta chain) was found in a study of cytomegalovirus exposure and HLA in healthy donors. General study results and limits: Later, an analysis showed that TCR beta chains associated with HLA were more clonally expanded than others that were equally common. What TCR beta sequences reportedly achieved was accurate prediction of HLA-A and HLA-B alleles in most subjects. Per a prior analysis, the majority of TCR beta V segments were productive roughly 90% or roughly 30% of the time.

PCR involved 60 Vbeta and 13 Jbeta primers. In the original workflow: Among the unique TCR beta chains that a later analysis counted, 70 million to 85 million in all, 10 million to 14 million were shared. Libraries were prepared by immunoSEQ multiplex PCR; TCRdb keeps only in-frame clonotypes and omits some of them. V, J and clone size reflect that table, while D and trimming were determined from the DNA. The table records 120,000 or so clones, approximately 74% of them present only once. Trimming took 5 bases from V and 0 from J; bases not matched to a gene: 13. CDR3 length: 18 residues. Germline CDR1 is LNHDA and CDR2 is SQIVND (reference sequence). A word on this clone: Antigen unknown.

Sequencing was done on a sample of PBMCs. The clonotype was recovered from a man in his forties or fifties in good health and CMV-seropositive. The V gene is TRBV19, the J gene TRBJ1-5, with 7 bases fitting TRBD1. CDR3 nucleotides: TGTGCCAGTAGTCGGGCAGGGGGTTCGACTACTAGCAATCAGCCCCAGCATTTT. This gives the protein CASSRAGGSTTSNQPQHF.